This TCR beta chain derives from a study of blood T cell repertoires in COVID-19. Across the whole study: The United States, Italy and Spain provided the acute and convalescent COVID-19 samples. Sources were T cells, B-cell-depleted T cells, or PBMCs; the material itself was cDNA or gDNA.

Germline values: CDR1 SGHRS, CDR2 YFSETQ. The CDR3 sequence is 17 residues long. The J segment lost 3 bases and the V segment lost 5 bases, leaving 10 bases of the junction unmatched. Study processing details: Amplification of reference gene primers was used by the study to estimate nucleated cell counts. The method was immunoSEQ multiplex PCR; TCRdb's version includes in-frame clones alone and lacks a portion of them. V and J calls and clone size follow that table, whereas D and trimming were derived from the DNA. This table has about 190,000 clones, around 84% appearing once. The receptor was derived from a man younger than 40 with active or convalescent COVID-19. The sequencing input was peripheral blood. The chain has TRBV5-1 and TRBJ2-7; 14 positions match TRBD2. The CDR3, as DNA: TGCGCCAGCAGTGGTCCGGGACTAGCGGGAGAGGGCTACGAGCAGTACTTC. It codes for CASSGPGLAGEGYEQYF.